A selection of T cell receptor beta chains follows, all from one sample in a study of CD8 T cell repertoires and HIV-1 epitope variants. The assay was immunoSEQ multiplex PCR, and TCRdb's table has in-frame clones only and misses some. The table records some 5,100 clones, 55% to 75% of them present only once. No cognate antigen is known for these TCRs. Sequencing was performed on cultured CD8+ T cells derived from PBMCs. These TCRs come from a male donor with HIV. Each CDR3 is given with its conserved first and last residue. The D gene is left open where the match is weak. Expanded clones are given a class, and other clones once, few, many or no size at all.

V: TRBV7-7; J: TRBJ2-7; size: few; D: TRBD2; DNA: TGTGCCAGCAGCTCGGGACTAGCGGGCGAGCAGTACTTC; CDR3: CASSSGLAGEQYF
V: TRBV11-2; J: TRBJ2-7; size: once; D: .; DNA: TGTGCCAGCAGCTCTGCAGACATCTCCTACGAGCAGTACTTC; CDR3: CASSSADISYEQYF
V: TRBV27; J: TRBJ2-7; size: .; D: .; DNA: TGTGCCAGCGCCACATCCATGATGAACGAGCAGTACTTC; CDR3: CASATSMMNEQYF
V: TRBV7-3; J: TRBJ2-7; size: .; D: TRBD1; DNA: TGTGCCAGCAGCTTGGGACAGGGGGCCTACGAGCAGTACTTC; CDR3: CASSLGQGAYEQYF
V: TRBV5-6; J: TRBJ2-1; size: few; D: TRBD2; DNA: TGTGCCAGCAGCTATACCACGGGACTAGCGGTATACAATGAGCAGTTCTTC; CDR3: CASSYTTGLAVYNEQFF
V: TRBV5-8; J: TRBJ2-3; size: few; D: TRBD2; DNA: TGTGCCAGCAGCCCTACTAGCGGGGTCGCCACAGATACGCAGTATTTT; CDR3: CASSPTSGVATDTQYF
V: TRBV5-1; J: TRBJ2-7; size: once; D: .; DNA: TGCGCCAGCAGCTTGGAGGTCGTTTCCTCCTACGAGCAGTACTTC; CDR3: CASSLEVVSSYEQYF
V: TRBV7-4; J: TRBJ2-1; size: .; D: TRBD1; DNA: TGTGCCAGCAGCTTAGCGGGACAGGGCTCCTACAATGAGCAGTTCTTC; CDR3: CASSLAGQGSYNEQFF
V: TRBV5-6; J: TRBJ2-7; size: .; D: .; DNA: TGTGCCAGCAGCGAAGGGGGGGGGAGCTCCTACGAGCAGTACTTC; CDR3: CASSEGGGSSYEQYF
V: TRBV30; J: TRBJ2-7; size: few; D: .; DNA: TGTGCCTGGACTAGGGAATACGAGCAGTACTTC; CDR3: CAWTREYEQYF
V: TRBV5-4; J: TRBJ2-2; size: few; D: .; DNA: TGTGCCAGCAGCCTCGGGACTTACGCGAACACCGGGGAGCTGTTTTTT; CDR3: CASSLGTYANTGELFF
V: TRBV7-2; J: TRBJ2-7; size: medium-sized; D: TRBD1; DNA: TGTGCCAGCAGCTTAGATTCGACAGGGTCGTACTTC; CDR3: CASSLDSTGSYF
V: TRBV6-4; J: TRBJ2-1; size: .; D: TRBD1; DNA: TGTGCCAGCAGTGACTCGACAGGGGCTAACTACAATGAGCAGTTCTTC; CDR3: CASSDSTGANYNEQFF
V: TRBV28; J: TRBJ2-7; size: .; D: .; DNA: TGTGCCAGCAGTTTATCGGTTGGGACGTACTCCTACGAGCAGTACTTC; CDR3: CASSLSVGTYSYEQYF
V: TRBV4-1; J: TRBJ1-5; size: .; D: .; DNA: TGCGCCAGCAGCCAAGAGAATCTGGGAGGTCAGCCCCAGCATTTT; CDR3: CASSQENLGGQPQHF
V: TRBV13; J: TRBJ2-3; size: .; D: TRBD2; DNA: TGTGCCAGCAGCTTAGGACCACTAGGGACTAGCGGGGAATCTAGCACAGATACGCAGTATTTT; CDR3: CASSLGPLGTSGESSTDTQYF
V: TRBV28; J: TRBJ2-1; size: once; D: .; DNA: TGTGCCAGCAGTTTTCCCCGAGAGACTTCCAATGAGCAGTTCTTC; CDR3: CASSFPRETSNEQFF
V: TRBV19; J: TRBJ1-3; size: once; D: .; DNA: TGTGCCAGTAGTATATCCCTTACAGGAACCTCTGGAAACACCATATATTTT; CDR3: CASSISLTGTSGNTIYF
V: TRBV14; J: TRBJ2-1; size: .; D: .; DNA: TGTGCCAGCAGCCAAGATCTCTGGGACAACCCCACCTACAATGAGCAGTTCTTC; CDR3: CASSQDLWDNPTYNEQFF
V: TRBV29-1; J: TRBJ2-5; size: .; D: .; DNA: TGCAGCGTTGAATGGGTTAGCGGAAACCTGCAAGAGACCCAGTACTTC; CDR3: CSVEWVSGNLQETQYF
V: TRBV27; J: TRBJ2-3; size: .; D: TRBD2; DNA: TGTGCCAGCAGACATACGACGACTAGCGGCACAGATACGCAGTATTTT; CDR3: CASRHTTTSGTDTQYF
V: TRBV13; J: TRBJ2-2; size: few; D: .; DNA: TGTGCCAGCAGCTCCGCGGAATGGGGGATTTTAGGGGAGCTGTTTTTT; CDR3: CASSSAEWGILGELFF
V: TRBV13; J: TRBJ2-1; size: .; D: TRBD1; DNA: TGTGCCAGCAGCTCCGGGACAGATTACAATGAGCAGTTCTTC; CDR3: CASSSGTDYNEQFF
V: TRBV5-1; J: TRBJ2-2; size: .; D: .; DNA: TGCGCCAGCAGCTTGGCCTTTCTAGACACCGGGGAGCTGTTTTTT; CDR3: CASSLAFLDTGELFF
V: TRBV5-6; J: TRBJ2-7; size: .; D: .; DNA: TGTGCCAGCAGCTTCCAGGGGGGATCCGAGCAGTACTTC; CDR3: CASSFQGGSEQYF
V: TRBV9; J: TRBJ2-1; size: once; D: .; DNA: TGTGCCAGCAGCGTATCGCGGGGTTTATCCAATGAGCAGTTCTTC; CDR3: CASSVSRGLSNEQFF
V: TRBV19; J: TRBJ2-5; size: .; D: .; DNA: TGTGCCAGTAGTGTGGACAGCCAAGAGACCCAGTACTTC; CDR3: CASSVDSQETQYF
V: TRBV19; J: TRBJ1-1; size: .; D: .; DNA: TGTGCCAGTAGCCCGGGTTGGGGCACTGAAGCTTTCTTT; CDR3: CASSPGWGTEAFF
V: TRBV5-4; J: TRBJ1-3; size: .; D: .; DNA: TGTGCCAGCAGCTTCGTTGGGGGAAACACCATATATTTT; CDR3: CASSFVGGNTIYF
V: TRBV28; J: TRBJ2-1; size: once; D: TRBD2; DNA: TGTGCCAGCAGTACCGGACTAGCCGACAATGAGCAGTTCTTC; CDR3: CASSTGLADNEQFF
V: TRBV2; J: TRBJ2-7; size: few; D: .; DNA: TGTGCCAGCATCTTTGCAACAACCTACGAGCAGTACTTC; CDR3: CASIFATTYEQYF
V: TRBV15; J: TRBJ2-1; size: .; D: .; DNA: TGTGCCACCAGCAGAGATCCTCAGGGGGGGGATGAGCAGTTCTTC; CDR3: CATSRDPQGGDEQFF
V: TRBV4-2; J: TRBJ2-7; size: .; D: TRBD2; DNA: TGTGCCAGCAGCCAAGCGGGGGGACAGCAGTACTTC; CDR3: CASSQAGGQQYF
V: TRBV9; J: TRBJ2-5; size: .; D: TRBD1; DNA: TGTGCCAGCAGCTCCCGGGACAGGGGGAGAGAGACCCAGTACTTC; CDR3: CASSSRDRGRETQYF
V: TRBV6-4; J: TRBJ2-2; size: few; D: .; DNA: TGTGCCAGCAGTGACAGGAACACCGGGGAGCTGTTTTTT; CDR3: CASSDRNTGELFF
V: TRBV28; J: TRBJ2-7; size: few; D: TRBD2; DNA: TGTGCCAGCACCCCGGGACTAGCAACCTACGAGCAGTACTTC; CDR3: CASTPGLATYEQYF